This record looks at one T cell receptor (beta chain) sequence and its context. The ends were cut back, 2 bases at V and 2 bases at J, with 9 bases in the middle. Germline V gene lookup returns CDR1 LGHDT and CDR2 YNNKEL (reference sequence). There are 14 residues in the CDR3. The data are from a study of blood T cell repertoires in COVID-19. Using immunoSEQ multiplex PCR, the repertoire was profiled, and TCRdb retains in-frame clones only, with some absent. The table shows 200,000 to 250,000 clones, with about four fifths occurring only once. The origin of this receptor is a woman between 45 and 60 years old who had been exposed to COVID-19. The V call is TRBV3-1 (or the pseudogene TRBV3-2), the J call TRBJ2-5; D gene ambiguous. What was sequenced was PBMCs or T cells enriched from blood (not recorded which). In DNA, the CDR3 is TGTGCCAGCAGCCAAAGAGCTTCTCAAGAGACCCAGTACTTC. This gives the protein CASSQRASQETQYF.